A single sample is the source of the 16 T cell receptor beta chains below, sequenced in a study of blood T cell repertoires in COVID-19. Here immunoSEQ multiplex PCR was the method, and the copy in TCRdb shows in-frame clones only, minus some. The data show hundreds of thousands of clones, just over 85% seen once. Input material: peripheral blood. Receptor source: an elderly man with acute or convalescent COVID-19.

The rearrangement uses TRBV11-2 and TRBJ2-5; 9 nucleotides agree with TRBD2. J lost 2 bases, V lost 1 base, and 11 bases had no gene match. The CDR3 contains 18 residues. Germline CDR1 SGHAT, CDR2 FQNNGV. Here the CDR3 DNA reads TGTGCCAGCAGCTTAGCCTCGGGGCTAGCGGGACTTCAAGAGACCCAGTACTTC. Amino acids: CASSLASGLAGLQETQYF. The whole variable domain, filled in from reference TRBV11-2 and TRBJ2-5, reads EAGVAQSPRYKIIEKRQSVAFWCNPISGHATLYWYQQILGQGPKLLIQFQNNGVVDDSQLPKDRFSAERLKGVDSTLKIQPAKLEDSAVYLCASSLASGLAGLQETQYFGPGTRLLVL.

This chain connects TRBV7-3 to TRBJ2-3; TRBD2 is a possible D gene (6 bases). The germline V and J ends were trimmed by 1 base and 0 bases, with 11 bases remaining between them. This CDR3 comprises 16 residues. Looked up from germline, CDR1 is SGHTA and CDR2 is FQGTGA. CDR3 protein: CASSLMSRESTDTQYF. The CDR3 DNA is TGTGCCAGCAGCTTAATGTCTCGGGAGAGCACAGATACGCAGTATTTT.

This chain uses TRBV2 with TRBJ1-2; 9 nucleotides align to TRBD1. The trim removed 7 bases at V and 5 bases at J, leaving 8 bases unmatched. CDR3 length: 14 residues. The germline gives CDR1 SNHLY, CDR2 FYNNEI. This chain's CDR3 is CASMSGTGSYGYTF. The CDR3 DNA follows: TGTGCCAGCATGTCCGGGACAGGGAGTTATGGCTACACCTTC.

This clone occurred once. The rearrangement links TRBV7-8 to TRBJ1-3; D is unresolved. Germline V gene data show CDR1 as SGHVS and CDR2 as FQNEAQ. The germline V and J ends were trimmed by 1 base and 3 bases, with 7 bases remaining between them. The CDR3 extends over 14 amino acids. CDR3 loop: CASSLGRFGNTIYF. Written as DNA, the CDR3 is TGTGCCAGCAGCTTAGGGCGGTTTGGAAACACCATATATTTT.

V usage is TRBV28 and J usage is TRBJ2-4, with TRBD2 as a possible D gene (6 bases). The CDR3 is 16 amino acids. Per germline, CDR1 MDHEN and CDR2 SYDVKM. V was cut by 3 bases and J by 2 bases, with 14 bases left in between. The CDR3 protein is CASSFHEAGSKNIQYF. Here the CDR3 DNA reads TGTGCCAGCAGTTTCCATGAGGCGGGATCCAAAAACATTCAGTACTTC.

The chain is built from TRBV27 and TRBJ2-1, with a tentative D call TRBD1 (5 bases). Germline lookup yields CDR1 MNHEY and CDR2 SMNVEV (reference sequence). V dropped 6 bases and J dropped 4 bases, with 16 bases sitting between them. The CDR3 spans 15 residues. The CDR3 region is CASSSLGAGYNEQFF. CDR3 sequence (DNA): TGTGCCAGCAGCTCCCTTGGGGCAGGGTACAATGAGCAGTTCTTC.

This chain connects TRBV7-9 to TRBJ2-7; TRBD2 aligns across 11 bases. Germline CDR1 is SEHNR and CDR2 is FQNEAQ (reference sequence). This CDR3 is 16 amino acids long. V trimming: 2 bases; J trimming: 3 bases; junction bases outside the gene matches: 6. The CDR3 sequence is CASSLPALAGVYEQYF. The CDR3 DNA follows: TGTGCCAGCAGCTTACCCGCACTAGCGGGAGTCTACGAGCAGTACTTC.

The chain carries TRBV7-2 and TRBJ1-1; D uncertain. The CDR3 is 15 residues long. Germline V gene sequence: CDR1 SGHTA, CDR2 FQGNSA. Trimming left V 0 bases short and J 0 bases short, with 8 bases between. DNA for the CDR3: TGTGCCAGCAGCTTAGCCACAGCCCTGAACACTGAAGCTTTCTTT. Encoded protein: CASSLATALNTEAFF.

V is TRBV7-3 and J is TRBJ2-3; perhaps TRBD1 as D (5 bases). The V and J ends lost 1 base and 1 base respectively, with 9 bases between them. The germline V gene has CDR1 SGHTA and CDR2 FQGTGA. This CDR3 spans 15 amino acids. The CDR3 coding sequence is TGTGCCAGCAGCTTAATTCAGGGTGGCACAGATACGCAGTATTTT. It yields the protein CASSLIQGGTDTQYF.

The chain uses TRBV18 and TRBJ1-3; D uncertain. The CDR3 sequence is 17 residues long. CDR1 and CDR2 (germline): KGHSH, LQKENI. With 0 bases removed from V and 0 bases from J, the gap between germline ends came to 12 bases. The CDR3 sequence is CASSPPNPGSSGNTIYF. CDR3 coding DNA: TGTGCCAGCTCACCACCGAATCCGGGGAGCTCTGGAAACACCATATATTTT.

The chain joins TRBV11-3 to TRBJ2-3, with 14 bases identical to TRBD2. V dropped 10 bases and J dropped 8; count of bases not matched to a gene: 11. The CDR3 contains 15 residues. Germline CDR1 SGHNT, CDR2 YENEEA. CDR3 sequence reads: CATTKGLAGEGTQYF. CDR3 sequence (DNA): TGTGCCACCACAAAGGGACTAGCGGGAGAGGGTACGCAGTATTTT.

The J gene is TRBJ2-3, the V gene TRBV6-1; perhaps TRBD1 as D (6 bases). CDR3 size: 16 residues. From germline, CDR1 is MNHNS and CDR2 SASEGT. The V and J ends lost 4 bases and 0 bases respectively, with 14 bases between them. The CDR3 is CASSVNRASSTDTQYF. The DNA for the CDR3 is TGTGCCAGCAGTGTTAACAGGGCGTCTAGCACAGATACGCAGTATTTT.

The rearrangement links TRBV9 to TRBJ1-6, with 12 bases matching TRBD1. The trim removed 0 bases at V and 7 bases at J, leaving 2 bases unmatched. The length of the CDR3 is 16 residues. Germline loops: CDR1 SGDLS, CDR2 YYNGEE. The CDR3 DNA sequence: TGTGCCAGCAGCGTAGCGGGACAGGGGGCAAATTCACCCCTCCACTTT. The encoded protein is CASSVAGQGANSPLHF.

V gene TRBV11-2 combines with J gene TRBJ2-7, with 10 positions matching TRBD2. V lost 3 bases and J lost 5; bases outside the gene matches: 4. Germline V lookup: CDR1 SGHAT, CDR2 FQNNGV. The CDR3 runs to 14 residues. In DNA form, the CDR3 reads TGTGCCAGCAGCTTTCAGCGGGAGGGACACGAGCAGTACTTC. It is translated as CASSFQREGHEQYF.

The table lists this clone with a count of one. The CDR3 region has the DNA TGCAGTGCTAGTCGACCTGTGGGGCCCTACAATGAGCAGTTCTTC. It yields the protein CSASRPVGPYNEQFF. V is TRBV20-1 and J is TRBJ2-1; maybe TRBD1 (5 bases). Germline-derived CDR1 and CDR2 are DFQATT and SNEGSKA (reference sequence). This CDR3 is built from 15 residues. Deletions cut 3 bases from V and 2 bases from J, with 14 bases between.

The chain joins TRBV5-1 to TRBJ2-1; 9 nucleotides match TRBD2. Germline values: CDR1 SGHRS, CDR2 YFSETQ. The CDR3 contains 16 residues. Trimming at V came to 2 bases and at J to 2 bases, leaving 5 bases not matched to a gene. The chain's CDR3 is CASSLSSGSTYNEQFF. The CDR3 coding sequence is TGCGCCAGCAGCTTAAGTAGCGGGAGTACCTACAATGAGCAGTTCTTC.